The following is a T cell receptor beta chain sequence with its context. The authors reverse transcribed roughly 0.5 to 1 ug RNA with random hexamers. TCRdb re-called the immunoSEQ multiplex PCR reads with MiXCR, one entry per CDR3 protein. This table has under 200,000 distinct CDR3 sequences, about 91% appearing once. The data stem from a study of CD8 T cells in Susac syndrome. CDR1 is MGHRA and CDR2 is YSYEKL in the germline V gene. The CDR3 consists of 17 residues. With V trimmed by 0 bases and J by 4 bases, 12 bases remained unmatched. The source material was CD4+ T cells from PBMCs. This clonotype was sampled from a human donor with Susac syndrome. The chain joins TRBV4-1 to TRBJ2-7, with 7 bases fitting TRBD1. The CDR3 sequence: CASSQDLATGRGYEQYF. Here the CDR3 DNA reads TGCGCCAGCAGCCAAGACTTGGCGACAGGGCGCGGGTACGAGCAGTACTTC.